This T cell receptor (beta chain) originates from a study of cytomegalovirus exposure and HLA in healthy donors (TCRdb year 2017). With regard to the full study: According to an earlier analysis of around 600 of the donors, about 179 million T cells yielded roughly 100 million unique TCR beta sequences and 276 Gb of sequence data. An early release covering some 640 HLA-typed donors comprised approximately 290 gigabases of sequencing data and roughly 86 million unique TCR sequences. Among the roughly 400 genotyped donors, around 79% belonged to the genetic ancestry cluster associated with self-reported Caucasian donors. The study aimed to test whether cataloging public T cell receptors could reveal signatures of past pathogen exposure. The study used immunosequencing to profile the T cell repertoires of 670 or so subjects and linked those repertoires to cytomegalovirus serostatus. In addition to the first cohort of about 650 subjects, a separate validation cohort of 130 or so different subjects was used. To predict cytomegalovirus infection status, the study brought together high-throughput TCR immunosequencing, statistical association of individual TCRs with disease status, and machine learning. To study patterns of TCR occurrence, a later analysis re-analyzed previously published TCR beta repertoires from several hundred donors and added high-resolution HLA genotyping. In the later analysis, no new phenotypic data were used to find candidate immune exposures; instead, reliance was placed on TCR beta sequences and their occurrence across donors. To decide whether each TCR beta V gene segment behaved as functional or pseudogenic, an earlier analysis of 587 of the donors relied on high-throughput TCR beta sequencing. Donor age, sex, ethnicity and CMV serostatus were collected together with the repertoire data. Genome-wide SNP genotypes for about 60% of the 666 donors were used in a later genetic analysis, which treated that subset as a discovery cohort. Every repertoire in the discovery cohort had been generated on one and the same sequencing platform. Both class I and class II loci were covered by HLA typing, at four-digit resolution. The number of typed donors differed by locus: about 620-640 for A, B, C, DRB1 and DQB1; some 500 for DQA1; some 610 for DPA1; and roughly 490 for DPB1. Four to six DR-DQ haplotypes were handled as single units for association and clustering, since linkage in the cohort was strong. Among around 400 genotyped donors of the cohort, an average of 235,054 unique TCR beta nucleotide sequences were sequenced per donor, around a sixth of them non-productive. Study-level results and caveats: Linkage disequilibrium might explain the correlated functional status among segregating V segments, but an unknown experimental factor could not be ruled out. A cluster of highly shared sequence variants was judged likely to be a technical artifact of the sequencing pipeline. Compared with the roughly 720-donor mean, donors in an Asian-associated ancestry cluster had fewer N-insertions in productive TCRs, according to a later genetic analysis. A later analysis found that HLA-associated TCR beta chains were more clonally expanded and had lower generation probabilities than equally common non-associated chains. Strong co-occurrence of HLA alleles, especially DR and DQ, made assigning TCR associations to individual alleles difficult. A further reported finding was that TCR beta sequences accurately predicted the HLA-A and HLA-B alleles for most subjects in the first cohort. Because counts were too low, about 18 rarely observed V segments, including chromosome 9 orphons, were excluded from the earlier analysis of fewer than 650 of the donors. V-gene and J-gene trimming of TCR beta chains was associated with a missense DCLRE1C variant in a later genetic analysis, and the association was replicated in an independent cohort. The 87-base-pair reads could not distinguish some IMGT-functional V segments, including TRBV6-2 and TRBV6-3, so those segments were excluded. According to a later analysis, parvovirus B19, influenza, CMV and Epstein-Barr virus appeared linked to several top co-occurrence clusters. The classifier was reported to diagnose cytomegalovirus status with high specificity and sensitivity in both the original and validation cohorts. Presence/absence analyses assumed roughly uniform sequencing depth across donors, an assumption that may not hold. According to a later analysis, most CMV-associated TCR beta chains appeared to be HLA-restricted, and the HLA associations seemed to be driven largely by CMV exposure. A later analysis found that TCR association rates varied across HLA loci, with DRB1 alleles showing the most associated TCRs and HLA-C alleles the fewest. Only TCR beta chains were sequenced in this cohort, and the absence of alpha or paired-chain data limited detectable features. Because HLA typing was missing for some donors at each locus, association tests included only the typed subset. In vitro tests confirmed that three of the cytomegalovirus-associated TCR beta chains recognize cytomegalovirus antigens. Across donors, most TCR sequences were observed very rarely, whereas some public TCRs were present in many individuals. In a later analysis, some 17,000 TCR beta sequences were associated with specific HLA alleles at a false discovery rate of 0.05. A total of fewer than 200 TCR beta chains were listed by the study as associated with cytomegalovirus. In an earlier analysis of approximately 590 of the donors, most TCR beta V segments were observed in productive rearrangements about 87% or about 30% of the time, broadly matching IMGT annotations. According to the authors, the approach could potentially be generalized to other disease states and immunological phenotypes. CMV serostatus was the only immune exposure information available for the cohort.

With respect to this clone: Its antigen target is currently unknown. Base qualities are missing; no much larger clone stands one base away.

The cohort consisted of 600 to 750 healthy bone marrow donors. Cohort members were all nominally healthy when sampled, although unrecorded immune exposures were likely present. The donor was CMV seronegative and was included in the group of 352 seronegative cohort members. A peripheral blood sample was collected from each donor, and TCR beta sequencing was performed on peripheral blood mononuclear cells. Genomic DNA extraction from the blood cell samples was performed with the Qiagen DNeasy Blood Extraction Kit. Library preparation used the immunoSEQ multiplex PCR assay. A mixture of 60 forward primers for TCR Vbeta segments and 13 reverse primers for TCR Jbeta segments was used in the multiplex PCR. Amplification of the CDR3 region of rearranged TCR beta genes was performed with a multiplex PCR assay on genomic DNA. Amplified TCR beta libraries were sequenced as 87-base-pair reads on the Illumina HiSeq System. Regarding the original processing steps: A later analysis tallied 75 million to 85 million unique TCR beta chains across the 700 or so repertoires, and approximately 9.9 million of those chains were shared by two or more donors. Raw reads were error-corrected and collapsed into unique sequences by a nearest-neighbor algorithm in which closely related sequences were merged to remove PCR and sequencing errors. CDR3 sequences were aligned to IMGT reference sequences to assign V, D and J gene segments. For a sequence to be retained, a match of at least six nucleotides to both a V gene segment and a J gene segment was required. Rearrangements were classified as productive when the CDR3 lacked stop codons and remained in frame with V and J, and all other rearrangements were classified as non-productive. Following IMGT convention, CDR3 was defined as the stretch from the second conserved V-encoded cysteine to the conserved J-encoded phenylalanine. Sequences without an unambiguous match to a single V gene segment were excluded from the earlier analysis of about 640 of the donors. An earlier analysis of 550 to 650 of the donors classified V segments as functional when productive rearrangements were above 56.7% and as segregating when the standard deviation between donors was above 5%. To diagnose cytomegalovirus status from the catalog of TCR beta chain sequences, a statistical classification framework was built. A later analysis assigned V and J genes by comparing TCR nucleotide sequences with IMGT/GENE-DB human TR gene sequences. The TCRdist pipeline was used in a later analysis to assign CDR3 sequences and most-parsimonious VDJ recombination scenarios. In a later analysis, each TCR beta chain was defined by its CDR3 amino acid sequence together with its V-gene family, and reads without a unique V-gene family were excluded. A later analysis removed 500 to 600 highly shared, low-generation-probability nucleotide sequences to deal with suspected cross-contamination and a sequencing artifact. In a later analysis, a clonal expansion index for each public chain was calculated from normalized within-repertoire ranks of inferred template counts. In a later analysis, generation probabilities were computed using a VDJ recombination model fitted to out-of-frame rearrangements, and the results were checked against IGoR. A later analysis scored TCR-TCR, TCR-HLA and TCR-CMV co-occurrence with hypergeometric tests, applying a repertoire-size bias correction to TCR pairs. To estimate false discovery rates, a later analysis permuted the HLA or CMV assignments 20 times. In a later analysis, co-occurring TCRs were grouped using DBSCAN, and TCRdist sequence similarity was added for clustering within HLA-allele-positive subsets. For co-occurrence clustering, repertoires with fewer than 30,000 or more than 120,000 public chains were excluded, along with 4 to 6 repertoires with anomalous nucleotide sharing. Imported from immuneACCESS, the table was reduced by TCRdb to in-frame sequences with V and J called. These copies leave out some clones; in studies compared against another copy, an unresolved V gene accounts for under half, and the cause of the remainder is not known. V and J calls and clone size are those listed in that table; D and trimming were worked out from the DNA. The sample data list over 150,000 clones, and about four fifths of these were observed just once. The top ten clones comprise approximately 4.5% of the sample.

The germline V gene supplies CDR1 SNHLY and CDR2 FYNNEI. Trimming takes 6 bases off V and 8 bases off J; junction bases not matched to a gene: 11. From the cysteine up to the phenylalanine, the CDR3 has a length of 16 residues. The DNA shown is the 48-base CDR3, in frame from base 1. The material sequenced was PBMCs. The TCR sequence derives from a man aged 30-40 years in good health and CMV-seronegative. The rearranged segments are TRBV2 and TRBJ1-4, with 11 central nucleotides matching TRBD1. The nucleotides read TGTGCCAGCAGATCCGGGACAGGGGGTAGGGGAGAAAAACTGTTTTTT. Its coded protein is CASRSGTGGRGEKLFF.